This entry lists 4 T cell receptor beta chains sequenced from one sample in a study of T cell responses to AZD1222 COVID-19 vaccine. Clones were read by immunoSEQ multiplex PCR, and TCRdb kept only the in-frame ones, dropping some. The profile covers approximately 130,000 clones, with less than 90% appearing a single time and approximately 30% taken by the ten largest. The sample here was peripheral blood, taken on day 0 of AZD1222 vaccination. The receptors shown here come from an adult in good health.

The rearrangement joins TRBV6-5 to TRBJ2-7, with 9 nucleotides matching TRBD1. CDR3 length: 15 amino acids. Germline V CDR1 and CDR2: MNHEY, SVGAGI. V lost 2 bases to trimming and J lost 1 base; unmatched junction nucleotides: 3. The CDR3 loop reads CASSYDGTGSYEQYF. The CDR3 coding sequence is TGTGCCAGCAGTTACGATGGGACAGGGTCCTACGAGCAGTACTTC.

CDR3 DNA sequence: TGTGCCAGCAGTTACAGGGGATTGGGGGCAGATACGCAGTATTTT. Encoded protein: CASSYRGLGADTQYF. The J gene is TRBJ2-3, the V gene TRBV7-9; 7 bases align to TRBD1. In germline, CDR1 is SEHNR, CDR2 FQNEAQ (reference sequence). The J segment lost 4 bases and the V segment lost 6 bases, leaving 10 bases of the junction unmatched. CDR3 length: 15 amino acids.

This chain joins TRBV30 and TRBJ1-1; D call uncertain. V was clipped by 0 bases and J by 0 bases, with 11 bases between them. Germline V CDR1 and CDR2: GTSNPN, SVGIG (reference sequence). The CDR3 runs 15 residues. CDR3 nucleotides: TGTGCCTGGAGTGTAAGAACTTCGATGAACACTGAAGCTTTCTTT. Translated: CAWSVRTSMNTEAFF.

V is TRBV5-1 and J is TRBJ2-1; D could derive from TRBD1 or TRBD2 (5 bases each). The CDR3 loop spans 14 amino acids. V was pared by 3 bases and J by 5 bases, with 12 bases between. CDR1 and CDR2 from the germline V gene are SGHRS and YFSETQ. The CDR3 DNA reads as TGCGCCAGCAGCTCAAAGGGACCAAACAATGAGCAGTTCTTC. This gives the protein CASSSKGPNNEQFF.